This T cell receptor beta chain was retrieved from a study of beta chain features in type 1 diabetes. The CDR3 loop spans 15 amino acids. With 2 bases removed from V and 4 bases from J, the gap between germline ends came to 14 bases. CDR1 is MNHNY, CDR2 SVGAGI, per germline (reference sequence). What was sequenced were expressed TCRB transcripts, since all of the isolated RNA had been reverse transcribed. Some clones are missing from TCRdb's copy, which holds only in-frame ones; the method was immunoSEQ multiplex PCR. Counted here are a few hundred thousand clones, roughly 12% occurring once; the ten biggest clones make up 0.017%.

The chain links TRBV6-6 to TRBJ2-5; perhaps TRBD2 as D (5 bases). The receptor was derived from a man younger than 35 in good health. The source material was naive CD4+ T cells from blood. Here the CDR3 reads CASSYLEGRAETQYF. DNA for the CDR3: TGTGCCAGCAGTTACCTCGAGGGCCGGGCAGAGACCCAGTACTTC.